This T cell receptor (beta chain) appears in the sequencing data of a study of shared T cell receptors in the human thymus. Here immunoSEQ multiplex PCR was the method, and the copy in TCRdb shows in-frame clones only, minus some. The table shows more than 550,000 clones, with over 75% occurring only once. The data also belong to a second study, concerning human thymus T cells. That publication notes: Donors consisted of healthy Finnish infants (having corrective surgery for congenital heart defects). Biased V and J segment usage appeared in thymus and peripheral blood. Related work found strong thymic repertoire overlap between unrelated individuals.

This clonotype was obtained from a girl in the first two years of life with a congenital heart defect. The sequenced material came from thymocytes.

The CDR3 DNA is TGTGCCAGCAGCGCCCGGTCGAGCGGAGGGACCCAGTACTTC. Its protein product is CASSARSSGGTQYF. This chain joins TRBV9 and TRBJ2-5, with a possible D match to TRBD2 (5 bases). Between the trimmed V and J ends, which lost 3 bases and 7 bases, there was a span of 16 bases. The CDR3 runs 14 residues. Germline lookup yields CDR1 SGDLS and CDR2 YYNGEE.